A single sample gave rise to the 23 T cell receptor beta chains below, sequenced in a study of blood T cell repertoires in COVID-19. TCRdb's copy holds only in-frame clones and misses some; the assay was immunoSEQ multiplex PCR. The sample records 170,000 or so clones, approximately 81% being singletons. Sequenced: peripheral blood. The receptor source for this set is a man aged 18 to 29 with active or convalescent COVID-19.

This clone has just one count. This sequence joins TRBV5-1 and TRBJ1-1; D gene unclear. The CDR3 spans 15 residues. From germline, CDR1 is SGHRS and CDR2 YFSETQ. The V gene lost 2 bases and the J gene lost 1 base, with 12 bases spanning the gap. CDR3 sequence: CASSLQLQKNTEAFF. CDR3 in DNA: TGCGCCAGCAGCTTACAATTACAGAAGAACACTGAAGCTTTCTTT.

The rearrangement links TRBV7-2 to TRBJ1-4; 7 bases agree with TRBD1. CDR3 length equals 15 residues. Per the germline V gene, CDR1 is SGHTA and CDR2 is FQGNSA. The trim removed 4 bases at V and 7 bases at J, leaving 9 bases unmatched. CDR3 sequence: CASSSGGTPGEKLFF. In nucleotides, the CDR3 is TGTGCCAGCAGCTCAGGGGGGACGCCGGGTGAAAAACTGTTTTTT.

The sample holds one count of this clone. The chain is built from TRBV5-6 and TRBJ2-7; 11 bases match TRBD2. V trimming: 0 bases; J trimming: 2 bases; junction bases outside the gene matches: 10. The CDR3 covers 18 residues. Per the germline V gene, CDR1 is SGHDT and CDR2 is YYEEEE. DNA of the CDR3: TGTGCCAGCAGCTTGGGACTAGCGGGGTCCCAGCGGACCTACGAGCAGTACTTC. This translates into CASSLGLAGSQRTYEQYF.

CDR3: CASSLGVDQPQHF. For the CDR3, the DNA is TGTGCCAGCAGCTTAGGAGTAGATCAGCCCCAGCATTTT. V and J are TRBV7-9 and TRBJ1-5; D is ambiguous. From germline, CDR1 is SEHNR and CDR2 FQNEAQ (reference sequence). Trimming pared 1 base from V and 5 bases from J, leaving 6 bases between. The CDR3 totals 13 residues.

This chain links TRBV7-2 with TRBJ1-1, with D unclear. Germline assignment: CDR1 SGHTA and CDR2 FQGNSA. This CDR3 region has 14 residues. Deletions cut 5 bases from V and 0 bases from J, with 10 bases between. The CDR3 sequence is CASSPTQMNTEAFF. For the CDR3, the DNA is TGTGCCAGCAGCCCGACACAGATGAACACTGAAGCTTTCTTT.

This clone was recorded once. The J gene is TRBJ2-3, the V gene TRBV7-3; 9 bases are a match to TRBD2. CDR3 length: 16 amino acids. With 5 bases clipped from V and 0 bases from J, the junction kept 6 bases outside the gene matches. CDR1 is SGHTA, CDR2 FQGTGA, per germline. The CDR3 reads CASSHGTSTSTDTQYF. In DNA, the CDR3 is TGTGCCAGCAGCCACGGGACTAGCACTAGCACAGATACGCAGTATTTT.

The gene calls are TRBV7-9 and TRBJ1-6; 10 nucleotides match TRBD1. Germline V gene data show CDR1 as SEHNR and CDR2 as FQNEAQ (reference sequence). There are 15 residues in the CDR3. V was pared by 3 bases and J by 10 bases, with 6 bases of the junction left unmatched. The CDR3 loop is CASSLGQGISSPLHF. Here the CDR3 DNA reads TGTGCCAGCAGCTTGGGACAGGGGATTAGCTCACCCCTCCACTTT.

This rearrangement joins TRBV20-1 to TRBJ2-1; 10 bases agree with TRBD2. CDR1 and CDR2 (germline): DFQATT, SNEGSKA (reference sequence). CDR3 length: 14 residues. With 3 bases clipped from V and 8 bases from J, the junction kept 7 bases outside the gene matches. In nucleotides, the CDR3 is TGCAGTGCTAGTAAGGGACTAGCGTTCTATGAGCAGTTCTTC. Residues: CSASKGLAFYEQFF.

This chain joins TRBV5-1 and TRBJ1-4; D gene unclear. The V and J ends lost 4 bases and 6 bases respectively, with 10 bases between them. The V gene's germline CDR1 is SGHRS and CDR2 YFSETQ. CDR3 length: 13 residues. CDR3 DNA sequence: TGCGCCAGCAGCCTACAGCGGGATGAAAAACTGTTTTTT. Translating it yields CASSLQRDEKLFF.

The chain uses TRBV21-1 and TRBJ2-5; the table's D gene call, TRBD1, was not cross checked with the DNA. TRBV21-1 is assigned pseudogene status. The CDR3 covers 16 residues. The DNA of the CDR3 is TGTGCCAGCAGCTTAGGGGACAGGGCAGATGGAGAGACCCAGTACTTC. Translating gives CASSLGDRADGETQYF.

The chain employs TRBV19 and TRBJ2-1, with a possible D match to TRBD2 (6 bases). Trimming pared 6 bases from V and 10 bases from J, leaving 22 bases between. Germline V gene sequence: CDR1 LNHDA, CDR2 SQIVND (reference sequence). There are 15 residues in the CDR3. CDR3 bases: TGTGCCAGTAGCTTATATTCGCGGCGGGGCTTAGAGCAGTTCTTC. Encoded protein: CASSLYSRRGLEQFF.

The genes are TRBV11-1 and TRBJ1-1; D unclear. The CDR3 extends over 13 amino acids. Germline V lookup: CDR1 SGHAT, CDR2 FQDESV (reference sequence). Trimming stripped 5 bases from V and 0 bases from J, with 7 bases between. CDR3 sequence (DNA): TGTGCCAGCAGCACGGGGATGAACACTGAAGCTTTCTTT. It translates to CASSTGMNTEAFF.

V usage is TRBV21-1 and J usage is TRBJ2-7; the table's D call, TRBD2, has no DNA check behind it. TRBV21-1 is labeled a pseudogene. CDR3 size: 15 residues. Here the CDR3 reads CASIWEVPASYEQYF. Here the CDR3 DNA reads TGTGCCAGCATCTGGGAGGTCCCAGCCTCCTACGAGCAGTACTTC.

This chain uses TRBV6-1 with TRBJ1-2; 7 nucleotides agree with TRBD1. The junction had 4 bases not matched to a gene; V was cut back by 5 bases and J by 1 base. This CDR3 region has 14 residues. CDR1 is MNHNS and CDR2 is SASEGT in the germline V gene. CDR3 protein: CASSRDRNNYGYTF. CDR3 coding DNA: TGTGCCAGCAGTAGGGACAGAAATAACTATGGCTACACCTTC.

The genes are TRBV27 and TRBJ2-1; a possible D gene is TRBD2 (5 bases). Germline assignment: CDR1 MNHEY and CDR2 SMNVEV (reference sequence). The CDR3 is made up of 16 amino acids. The ends were cut back, 6 bases at V and 3 bases at J, with 18 bases in the middle. The CDR3 DNA is TGTGCCAGCAGAGTTAGCGCCAGCCCGGGCTACAATGAGCAGTTCTTC. Translation gives CASRVSASPGYNEQFF.

The J gene is TRBJ1-2, the V gene TRBV21-1; TRBD1 is taken as the D call from the table, unchecked against the DNA. TRBV21-1 is deemed a pseudogene. CDR3 length: 16 residues. The CDR3 here is CASSKVSGSEDYGYTF. CDR3 nucleotide sequence: TGTGCCAGCAGCAAAGTTTCAGGGTCGGAAGACTATGGCTACACCTTC.

The chain has TRBV9 and TRBJ2-6; TRBD1 aligns across 7 bases. The CDR3 extends over 18 amino acids. V lost 3 bases and J lost 0; bases outside the gene matches: 9. From germline, CDR1 is SGDLS and CDR2 YYNGEE. CDR3 sequence (DNA): TGTGCCAGCAGCGCGAGACAGGGACGGAACTCTGGGGCCAACGTCCTGACTTTC. Residues: CASSARQGRNSGANVLTF.

This clone appeared once. This chain connects TRBV5-4 to TRBJ2-7, with 15 bases aligning to TRBD2. This CDR3 spans 18 amino acids. Germline values: CDR1 SGHNT, CDR2 YYREEE (reference sequence). V lost 4 bases and J lost 7; bases outside the gene matches: 15. CDR3 nucleotides: TGTGCCAGCAGCCTCGGCCGGACTAGCGGGAGGGCCTCTGGAGAGCAGTACTTC. It codes for CASSLGRTSGRASGEQYF.

This chain connects TRBV4-3 to TRBJ1-5, with D perhaps matching TRBD1 (6 bases). Germline V gene data show CDR1 as LGHNA and CDR2 as YSLEER. CDR3 length: 13 amino acids. Trimming removed 3 bases from V and 5 bases from J, with 8 bases in between. In nucleotides, the CDR3 is TGCGCCAGCAGCCAGAACAGGGATCAGCCCCAGCATTTT. Its protein product is CASSQNRDQPQHF.

The V and J genes are TRBV3-1 (or the pseudogene TRBV3-2) and TRBJ2-7; 9 bases are shared with TRBD1. Germline-derived CDR1 and CDR2 are LGHDT and YNNKEL (reference sequence). The CDR3 is 15 amino acids. The V and J ends lost 1 base and 3 bases, in that order; junction bases with no gene match: 4. CDR3 region: CASSQGPDRGYEQYF. CDR3 in DNA: TGTGCCAGCAGCCAAGGTCCGGACAGGGGCTACGAGCAGTACTTC.

The chain has TRBV24-1 and TRBJ2-1; TRBD2 aligns across 9 bases. Germline V lookup: CDR1 KGHDR, CDR2 SFDVKD. V dropped 4 bases and J dropped 9; count of bases not matched to a gene: 6. The CDR3 sequence is 14 residues long. The CDR3 loop reads CATSDPGTSLEQFF. CDR3 DNA: TGTGCCACCAGTGACCCCGGGACTAGCCTTGAGCAGTTCTTC.

The chain links TRBV2 to TRBJ2-1, with 12 positions matching TRBD2. The trim removed 7 bases at V and 10 bases at J, leaving 8 bases unmatched. The length of the CDR3 is 14 residues. Germline-derived CDR1 and CDR2 are SNHLY and FYNNEI. The CDR3 spells CASKGGLAGYEQFF. CDR3 bases: TGTGCCAGCAAAGGCGGACTAGCGGGGTACGAGCAGTTCTTC.

The rearrangement uses TRBV10-3 and TRBJ2-1; TRBD1 matches 10 bases. Per the germline V gene, CDR1 is ENHRY and CDR2 is SYGVKD. J was trimmed by 9 bases and V by 4 bases; bases with no gene match: 9. This CDR3 is 15 amino acids long. The CDR3 DNA is TGTGCCATCAGTGGGTTCGGGGGGACAGGGGCTGAGCAGTTCTTC. Translating it yields CAISGFGGTGAEQFF.